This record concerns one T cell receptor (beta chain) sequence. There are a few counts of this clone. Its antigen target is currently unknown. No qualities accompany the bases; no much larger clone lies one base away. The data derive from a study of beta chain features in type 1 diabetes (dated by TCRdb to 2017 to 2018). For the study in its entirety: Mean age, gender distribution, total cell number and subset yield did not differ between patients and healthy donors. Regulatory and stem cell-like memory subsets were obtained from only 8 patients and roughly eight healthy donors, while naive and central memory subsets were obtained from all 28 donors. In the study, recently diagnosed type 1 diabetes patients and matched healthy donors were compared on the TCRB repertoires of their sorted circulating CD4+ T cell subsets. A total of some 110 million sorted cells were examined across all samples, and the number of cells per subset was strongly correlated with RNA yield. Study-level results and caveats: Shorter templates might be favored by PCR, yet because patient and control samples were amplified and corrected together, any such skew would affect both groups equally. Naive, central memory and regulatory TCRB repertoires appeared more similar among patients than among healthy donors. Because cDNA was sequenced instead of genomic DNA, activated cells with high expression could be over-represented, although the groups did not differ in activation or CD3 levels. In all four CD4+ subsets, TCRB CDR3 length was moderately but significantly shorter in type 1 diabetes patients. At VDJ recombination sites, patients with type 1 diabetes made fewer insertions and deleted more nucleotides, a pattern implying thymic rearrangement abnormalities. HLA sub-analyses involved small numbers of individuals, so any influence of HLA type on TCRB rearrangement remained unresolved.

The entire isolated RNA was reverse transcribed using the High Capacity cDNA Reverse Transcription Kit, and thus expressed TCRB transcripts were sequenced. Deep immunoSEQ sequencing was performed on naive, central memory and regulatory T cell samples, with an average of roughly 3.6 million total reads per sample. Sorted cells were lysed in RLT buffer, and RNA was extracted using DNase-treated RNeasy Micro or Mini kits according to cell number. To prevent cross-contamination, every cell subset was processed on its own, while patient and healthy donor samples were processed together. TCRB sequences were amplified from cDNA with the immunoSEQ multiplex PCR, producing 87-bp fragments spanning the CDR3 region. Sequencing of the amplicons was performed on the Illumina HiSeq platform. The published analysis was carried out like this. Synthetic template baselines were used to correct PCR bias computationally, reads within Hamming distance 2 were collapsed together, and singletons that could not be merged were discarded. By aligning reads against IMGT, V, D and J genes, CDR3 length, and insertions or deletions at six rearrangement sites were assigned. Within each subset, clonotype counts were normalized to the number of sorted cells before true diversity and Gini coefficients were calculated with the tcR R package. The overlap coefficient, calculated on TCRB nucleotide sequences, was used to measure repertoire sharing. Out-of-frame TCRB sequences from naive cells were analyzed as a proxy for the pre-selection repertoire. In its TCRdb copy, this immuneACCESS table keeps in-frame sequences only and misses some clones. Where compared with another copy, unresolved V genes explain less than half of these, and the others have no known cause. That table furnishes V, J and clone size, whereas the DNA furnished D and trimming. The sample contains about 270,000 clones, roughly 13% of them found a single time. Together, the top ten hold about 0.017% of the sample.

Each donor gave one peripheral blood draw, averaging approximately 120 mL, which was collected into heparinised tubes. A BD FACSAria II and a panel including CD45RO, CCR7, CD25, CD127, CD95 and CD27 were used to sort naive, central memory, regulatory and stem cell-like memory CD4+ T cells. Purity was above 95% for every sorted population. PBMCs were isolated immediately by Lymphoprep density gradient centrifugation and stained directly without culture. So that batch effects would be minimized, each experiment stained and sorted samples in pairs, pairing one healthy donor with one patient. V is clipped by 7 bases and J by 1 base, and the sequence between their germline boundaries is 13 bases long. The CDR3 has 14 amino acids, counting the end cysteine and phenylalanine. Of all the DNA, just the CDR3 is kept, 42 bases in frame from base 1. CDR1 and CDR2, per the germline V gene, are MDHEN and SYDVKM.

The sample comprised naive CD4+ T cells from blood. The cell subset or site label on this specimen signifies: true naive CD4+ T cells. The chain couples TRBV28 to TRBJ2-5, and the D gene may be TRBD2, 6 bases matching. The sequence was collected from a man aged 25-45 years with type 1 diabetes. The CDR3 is CASTPGGSQETQYF. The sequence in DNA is TGTGCCAGCACCCCAGGAGGGTCCCAAGAGACCCAGTACTTC.